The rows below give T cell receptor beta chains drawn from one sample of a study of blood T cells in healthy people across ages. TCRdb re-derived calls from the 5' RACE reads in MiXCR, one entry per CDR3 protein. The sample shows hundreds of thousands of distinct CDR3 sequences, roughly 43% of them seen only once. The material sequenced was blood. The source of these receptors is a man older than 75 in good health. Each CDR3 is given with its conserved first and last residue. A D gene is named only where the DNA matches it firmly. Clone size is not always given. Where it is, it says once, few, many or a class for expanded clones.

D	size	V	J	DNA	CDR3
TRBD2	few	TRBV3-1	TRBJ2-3	TGTGCCAGCAGACAACAGCGGGGTAACACAGATACGCAGTATTTT	CASRQQRGNTDTQYF
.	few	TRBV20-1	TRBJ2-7	TGCAGTGCCTACAAGATCCAGGGTTCCCCCTACGAGCAGTACTTC	CSAYKIQGSPYEQYF
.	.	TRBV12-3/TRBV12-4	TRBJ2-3	TGTGCCAGCAGTCGACAGAATACCGGCACAGATACGCAGTATTTT	CASSRQNTGTDTQYF
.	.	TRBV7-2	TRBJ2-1	TGTGCCAGCAGCTCCGGTAGAACCAACAATGAGCAGTTCTTC	CASSSGRTNNEQFF
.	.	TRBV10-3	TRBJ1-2	TGTGCCATCAGTGAGGTACTAAACTATGGCTACACCTTC	CAISEVLNYGYTF
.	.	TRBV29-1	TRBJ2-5	TGCAGCACACTTAGGGGTCGAGAGACCCAGTACTTC	CSTLRGRETQYF
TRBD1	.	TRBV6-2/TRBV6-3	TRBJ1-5	TGTGCCACCACTTGGACAGGGAAGGAACAGCCCCAGCATTTT	CATTWTGKEQPQHF
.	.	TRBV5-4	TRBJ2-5	TGTGCCAGCAGCCCACCCCAGGGGGAGACCCAGTACTTC	CASSPPQGETQYF
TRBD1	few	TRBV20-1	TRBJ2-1	TGCAGTGCTAGAGATCCAGGACAGGGCCACAATGAGCAGTTCTTC	CSARDPGQGHNEQFF
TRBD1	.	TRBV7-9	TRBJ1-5	TGTGCCAGCAGCTTATTCGCATCGGGGACAGGGGTTCATCAGCCCCAGCATTTT	CASSLFASGTGVHQPQHF
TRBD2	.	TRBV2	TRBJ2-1	TGTGCCAGCGGGACTAGCGGTAGCTCCTACAATGAGCAGTTCTTC	CASGTSGSSYNEQFF
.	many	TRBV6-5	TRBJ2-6	TGTGCCAGCATGGGCGGGTCCTCTGGGGCCAACGTCCTGACTTTC	CASMGGSSGANVLTF
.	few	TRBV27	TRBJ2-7	TGTGCCAGCAGCCGGGGTCAGGGGTGGTACGAGCAGTACTTC	CASSRGQGWYEQYF
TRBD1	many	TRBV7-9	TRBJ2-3	TGTGCCAGCAGCTTCACAGGGGGACGCACAGATACGCAGTATTTT	CASSFTGGRTDTQYF
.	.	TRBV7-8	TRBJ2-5	TGTGCCAGCAGAGGAGCAGGGGAGGGAGAGACCCAGTACTTC	CASRGAGEGETQYF
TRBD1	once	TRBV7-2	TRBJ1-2	TGTGCCAGCAGCTTATTGGGGACAGGGGGCTCGGGCTACACCTTC	CASSLLGTGGSGYTF
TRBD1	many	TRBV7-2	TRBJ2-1	TGTGCCAGCAGCTTAGTAGGGACAGGCTCCTACAATGAGCAGTTCTTC	CASSLVGTGSYNEQFF
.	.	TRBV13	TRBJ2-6	TGTGCCAGCAAGACCGAGCGTGGGGCCAACGTCCTGACTTTC	CASKTERGANVLTF
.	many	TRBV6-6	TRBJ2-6	TGTGCCAGCAGTCCGTTACCGTCCGGGGCCAACGTCCTGACTTTC	CASSPLPSGANVLTF
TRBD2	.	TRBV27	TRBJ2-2	TGTGCCAGCAGTTTATATGCTAGCGGGGGGAACACCGGGGAGCTGTTTTTT	CASSLYASGGNTGELFF
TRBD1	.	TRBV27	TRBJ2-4	TGTGCCAGCAGTTTTAGGGGACAGACCCTGGAAGGAGCCAAAAACATTCAGTACTTC	CASSFRGQTLEGAKNIQYF
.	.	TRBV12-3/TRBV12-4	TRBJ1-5	TGTGCCAGCAGTTTACTGGGGGCGCGGGGCAATCAGCCCCAGCATTTT	CASSLLGARGNQPQHF
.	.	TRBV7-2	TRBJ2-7	TGTGCCAGCAGCGTAAGCCTCCTGAGGGAGCAGTACTTC	CASSVSLLREQYF
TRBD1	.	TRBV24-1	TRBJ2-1	TGTGCCACCAGTGATAAGGGACAGAGCTCCTACAATGAGCAGTTCTTC	CATSDKGQSSYNEQFF
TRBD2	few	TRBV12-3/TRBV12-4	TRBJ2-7	TGTGCCAGCAGTTTAGTGGGACTAGCGGTAAACTACGAGCAGTACTTC	CASSLVGLAVNYEQYF